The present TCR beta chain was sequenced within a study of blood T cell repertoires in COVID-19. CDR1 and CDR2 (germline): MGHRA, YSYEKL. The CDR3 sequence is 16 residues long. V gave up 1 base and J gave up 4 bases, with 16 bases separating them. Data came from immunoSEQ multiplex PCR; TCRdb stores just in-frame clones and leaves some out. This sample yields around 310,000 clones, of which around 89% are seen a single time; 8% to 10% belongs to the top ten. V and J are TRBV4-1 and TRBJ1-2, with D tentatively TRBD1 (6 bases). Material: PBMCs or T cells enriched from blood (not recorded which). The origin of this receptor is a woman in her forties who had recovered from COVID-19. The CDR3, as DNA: TGCGCCAGCAGCCAAGCCCTCACAGGGCCTCTCTATGGCTACACCTTC. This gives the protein CASSQALTGPLYGYTF.